This T cell receptor (beta chain) was obtained from a study of neurological immune-mediated disorders. CD4+ or CD8+ T cells, around 960,000 per library, were used for sorted libraries. Findings of the study overall: Healthy controls had more TCR clonal expansion than multiple sclerosis, which showed the least, whereas HTLV-1-associated myelopathy showed the most. No CDR3 amino acid sequences recurred among expanded clones across subjects, suggesting private repertoires in all groups.

This clonotype is termed medium-sized. Its antigen is unidentified. The method for making cDNA was 5'RACE, and it used 10-nucleotide random UMIs. TCRdb passed the 5' RACE reads through MiXCR, listing each CDR3 protein once. The repertoire has 30,000 or so distinct CDR3 sequences, more than 4% of them found once; the top ten carry approximately 25%. The receptor's source is a middle-aged woman in good health. The source material was CD4+ T cells from blood.

The CDR3 coding sequence is TGTGCCAGCAGCTTAGTCCAGCTTTCAGAGCAGTTCTTC. Protein: CASSLVQLSEQFF. This rearrangement joins TRBV7-9 to TRBJ2-1; no definite D call. The CDR3 has 13 residues. Deletions cut 1 base from V and 10 bases from J, with 11 bases between. Germline V gene data show CDR1 as SEHNR and CDR2 as FQNEAQ (reference sequence). The whole variable domain, filled in from reference TRBV7-9 and TRBJ2-1, reads DTGVSQNPRHKITKRGQNVTFRCDPISEHNRLYWYRQTLGQGPEFLTYFQNEAQLEKSRLLSDRFSAERPKGSFSTLEIQRTEQGDSAMYLCASSLVQLSEQFFGPGTRLTVL.